Shown below are 14 T cell receptor beta chains from a single sample sequenced in a study of beta chain features in type 1 diabetes. What was sequenced were expressed TCRB transcripts, since all of the isolated RNA had been reverse transcribed. Only in-frame clones appear in the TCRdb table, and some are missing; sequencing was by immunoSEQ multiplex PCR. The repertoire holds approximately 40,000 clones, with approximately 53% as singletons. What was sequenced was stem cell memory CD4+ T cells from blood. These receptors were collected from a woman in her twenties or thirties in good health.

A few counts support this clone. This rearrangement joins TRBV7-9 to TRBJ2-1; TRBD2 matches at 12 bases. Germline CDR1 reads SEHNR; CDR2 reads FQNEAQ (reference sequence). CDR3 length: 16 amino acids. J was trimmed by 9 bases and V by 3 bases; bases with no gene match: 9. The CDR3 reads CASSLTGTSGFLEQFF. Written as DNA, the CDR3 is TGTGCCAGCAGCTTGACCGGGACTAGCGGGTTTCTTGAGCAGTTCTTC.

This clone has a single count. The chain uses TRBV28 and TRBJ2-1, with 12 nucleotides matching TRBD2. The CDR3 has 16 amino acids. CDR1 is MDHEN, CDR2 SYDVKM, per germline. Germline trimming cut 4 bases from V and 5 bases from J; bases unmatched to any gene: 6. The CDR3 spells CASSYQTSGRDNEQFF. The CDR3 coding sequence is TGTGCCAGCAGTTACCAGACTAGCGGGAGAGACAATGAGCAGTTCTTC.

V and J are TRBV29-1 and TRBJ2-4; D not resolved. V lost 3 bases to trimming and J lost 0 bases, with 6 bases between them. CDR1 is SQVTM, CDR2 ANQGSEA, per germline. The CDR3 has 13 amino acids. This CDR3 is CSVDGLAKNIQYF. The CDR3 coding sequence is TGCAGCGTTGACGGTCTAGCCAAAAACATTCAGTACTTC.

The chain couples TRBV7-2 to TRBJ2-1; D is perhaps TRBD2 (6 bases). The CDR3 spans 16 residues. With 6 bases removed from V and 0 bases from J, the gap between germline ends came to 15 bases. Germline assignment: CDR1 SGHTA and CDR2 FQGNSA. The CDR3 coding sequence is TGTGCCAGCAGTAACTTCGGGGGAAGCTCCTACAATGAGCAGTTCTTC. Encoded protein: CASSNFGGSSYNEQFF.

This chain joins TRBV27 and TRBJ2-7; 12 bases fit TRBD1. The CDR3 length is 15 residues. From germline, CDR1 is MNHEY and CDR2 SMNVEV (reference sequence). V gave up 2 bases and J gave up 6 bases; unmatched junction bases: 5. CDR3 in amino acids: CASSLEGTGGLEQYF. For the CDR3, the DNA is TGTGCCAGCAGTTTAGAGGGGACAGGGGGCCTCGAGCAGTACTTC.

The genes are TRBV28 and TRBJ1-4; 8 bases are a match to TRBD1. Trimming cost V 3 bases and J 6 bases; bases outside gene matches: 6. Germline V gene lookup returns CDR1 MDHEN and CDR2 SYDVKM. The CDR3 runs to 15 residues. CDR3 nucleotide sequence: TGTGCCAGCAGTTTGGCCGGGACAGGAGATGAAAAACTGTTTTTT. It codes for CASSLAGTGDEKLFF.

The chain is built from TRBV29-1 and TRBJ2-3; D is unclear. The CDR3 sequence is 12 residues long. The V gene lost 3 bases and the J gene lost 0 bases, with 4 bases spanning the gap. Germline-derived CDR1 and CDR2 are SQVTM and ANQGSEA. Here the CDR3 DNA reads TGCAGCGTTGAGCGGAGCACAGATACGCAGTATTTT. This gives the protein CSVERSTDTQYF.

The sample holds a few counts of this clone. The rearrangement uses TRBV7-2 and TRBJ2-7; 11 nucleotides match TRBD2. The CDR3 extends over 17 amino acids. V trimming: 5 bases; J trimming: 7 bases; junction bases outside the gene matches: 16. Germline V gives CDR1 SGHTA, CDR2 FQGNSA. This CDR3 reads CASSNRDTRLAGHEQYF. CDR3 in DNA: TGTGCCAGCAGCAACCGGGACACCAGACTAGCGGGACATGAGCAGTACTTC.

The J gene is TRBJ1-2, the V gene TRBV28; unclear D gene. V shed 4 bases and J shed 0 bases, with 18 bases lying between them. Germline V gene sequence: CDR1 MDHEN, CDR2 SYDVKM. The CDR3 runs to 17 residues. The CDR3 region is CASSSGKTLSTNYGYTF. CDR3 nucleotides: TGTGCCAGCAGTTCCGGGAAGACTTTATCCACTAACTATGGCTACACCTTC.

This chain joins TRBV7-8 and TRBJ2-3, with 10 nucleotides matching TRBD1. The CDR3 runs 15 residues. Germline values: CDR1 SGHVS, CDR2 FQNEAQ. V trimming: 3 bases; J trimming: 6 bases; junction bases outside the gene matches: 6. CDR3 region: CASSFRTGGWDTQYF. CDR3 coding DNA: TGTGCCAGCAGCTTCCGGACAGGGGGGTGGGATACGCAGTATTTT.

The sample holds one count of this clone. The J gene is TRBJ2-7, the V gene TRBV28; 8 bases agree with TRBD2. V gave up 1 base and J gave up 4 bases; unmatched junction bases: 15. CDR1 is MDHEN and CDR2 is SYDVKM in the germline V gene. The CDR3 has 18 amino acids. Here the CDR3 DNA reads TGTGCCAGCAGTTTATTCGCTGGACTAGCTTTCAGTTTTTACGAGCAGTACTTC. It codes for CASSLFAGLAFSFYEQYF.

The rearrangement uses TRBV5-1 and TRBJ2-2; D is perhaps TRBD2 (7 bases). The CDR3 runs to 16 residues. V lost 4 bases and J 2 bases, leaving 15 bases between the germline ends. CDR1 and CDR2 (germline): SGHRS, YFSETQ. The CDR3 nucleotides are TGCGCCAGCAGCATCCCCGGGGGGCTCAACACCGGGGAGCTGTTTTTT. Protein sequence: CASSIPGGLNTGELFF.

CDR3 sequence (DNA): TGTGCCAGCAGCCCCACAACAGGGCCTCGGGAGCAGTACTTC. Residues: CASSPTTGPREQYF. This rearrangement joins TRBV7-3 to TRBJ2-7; maybe TRBD1 (6 bases). This CDR3 region has 14 residues. The ends were cut back, 5 bases at V and 7 bases at J, with 18 bases in the middle. Germline V gives CDR1 SGHTA, CDR2 FQGTGA.

This chain's CDR3 is CASRAGTGGHEQYF. Here the CDR3 DNA reads TGTGCCAGCAGGGCCGGGACAGGGGGCCACGAGCAGTACTTC. V usage is TRBV5-4 and J usage is TRBJ2-7; 12 nucleotides align to TRBD1. The V gene's germline CDR1 is SGHNT and CDR2 YYREEE (reference sequence). The CDR3 is made up of 14 amino acids. The junction had 5 bases not matched to a gene; V was cut back by 5 bases and J by 5 bases. The entire variable domain, with the rest obtained from reference TRBV5-4 and TRBJ2-7, is as follows: ETGVTQSPTHLIKTRGQQVTLRCSSQSGHNTVSWYQQALGQGPQFIFQYYREEENGRGNFPPRFSGLQFPNYSSELNVNALELDDSALYLCASRAGTGGHEQYFGPGTRLTVT.